One T cell receptor (beta chain) is described in this entry. What it recognizes is unknown. The data are from a study of cytomegalovirus exposure and HLA in healthy donors. Study outcomes and limitations: Testing in vitro showed a few CMV-associated chains specific for CMV antigens. The study put 150 or so TCR beta chains on its list as cytomegalovirus-associated. The tendency of first-cohort TCR clusters to co-occur in the 90 to 150 validation repertoires emerged from a later analysis.

The donors were part of the validation cohort, which consisted of some 120 subjects and was separate from the first cohort of several hundred subjects. Looked up from germline, CDR1 is SGHNT and CDR2 is YYREEE (reference sequence). Between the trimmed V and J ends, which lost 1 base and 6 bases, there was a span of 5 bases. This CDR3 has 11 amino acids. The assay was immunoSEQ multiplex PCR, and TCRdb's table has in-frame clones only and misses some. The table lists approximately 120,000 clones, about 94% of them singletons, with approximately 1.2% in the top ten. The sequencing input was PBMCs. The origin of this receptor is a woman aged 18-29 years in good health and CMV-seronegative. The V gene is TRBV5-4, the J gene TRBJ2-7; D not certain. The CDR3 here is CASSLFGEQYF. CDR3 DNA: TGTGCCAGCAGCTTGTTCGGCGAGCAGTACTTC.